This T cell receptor (beta chain) comes out of a study of CD8+ T cells in alopecia areata. RNA extraction and reverse transcription yielded cDNA as sequencing template. TCRdb keeps only in-frame clones here, not all; method: immunoSEQ multiplex PCR. Here the sample spans around 100,000 clones, around 50% being singletons. The germline V gene encodes CDR1 SGHDT and CDR2 YYEEEE. The V segment lost 3 bases and the J segment 4 bases; nucleotides outside the gene matches: 2. This CDR3 comprises 13 residues. Treatment in this sample: oral pan-JAK inhibitor, 5-10 mg twice daily. This clone was detected a few times.

The material was CD8+ T cells sorted from blood, obtained at week 24, from a patient treated with tofacitinib. The receptor comes from a human donor with alopecia areata. The genes are TRBV5-6 and TRBJ1-1, with 8 bases matching TRBD1. CDR3 sequence (DNA): TGTGCCAGCAGCTCCCAGGGGGCCACTGAAGCTTTCTTT. Its protein is CASSSQGATEAFF.